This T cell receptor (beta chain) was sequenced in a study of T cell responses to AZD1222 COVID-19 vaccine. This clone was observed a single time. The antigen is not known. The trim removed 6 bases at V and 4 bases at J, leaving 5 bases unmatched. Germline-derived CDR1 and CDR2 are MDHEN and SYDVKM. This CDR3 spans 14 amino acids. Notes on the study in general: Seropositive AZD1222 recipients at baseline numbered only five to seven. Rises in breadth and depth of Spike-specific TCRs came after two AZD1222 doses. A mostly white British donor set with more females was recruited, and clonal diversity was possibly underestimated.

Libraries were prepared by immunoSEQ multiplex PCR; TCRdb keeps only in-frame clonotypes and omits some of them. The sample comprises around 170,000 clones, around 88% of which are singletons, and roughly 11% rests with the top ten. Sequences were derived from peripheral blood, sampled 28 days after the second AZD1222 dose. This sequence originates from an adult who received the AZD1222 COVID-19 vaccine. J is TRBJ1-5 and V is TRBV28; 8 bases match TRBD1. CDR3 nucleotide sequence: TGTGCCAGCAGCTACTGGACAGGGAATCAGCCCCAGCATTTT. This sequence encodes CASSYWTGNQPQHF. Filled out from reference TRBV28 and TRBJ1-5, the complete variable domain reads DVKVTQSSRYLVKRTGEKVFLECVQDMDHENMFWYRQDPGLGLRLIYFSYDVKMKEKGDIPEGYSVSREKKERFSLILESASTNQTSMYLCASSYWTGNQPQHFGDGTRLSIL.